This TCR beta chain appears in the sequencing data of a study of TIL therapy for anti-PD-1-resistant metastatic lung cancer. Documented time point: pre-treatment sample, taken before nivolumab and TIL therapy. Pleural nodules or supraclavicular lymph nodes made up most of the excised metastases sampled. This was the immunoSEQ v3 assay. Each library reached 1.5 million to 2.5 million read pairs, or roughly 5-6 million at deep level. Sequencing used immunoSEQ multiplex PCR; TCRdb keeps in-frame clones, though not all of them. The sample holds about 12,000 clones; 50% to 75% are singletons and the top ten take under 8%. CDR3 length: 14 amino acids. The V end lost 5 bases, the J end lost 7 bases, and 15 bases lay between the germline ends. The germline gives CDR1 MNHEY, CDR2 SVGAGI.

The sequences come from tumor tissue, collected at baseline. The genes are TRBV6-5 and TRBJ1-5, with a tentative D call TRBD1 (5 bases). This sequence originates from a person aged 25-85 years with non-small cell lung cancer. CDR3 protein: CASSRSGRLQPQHF. The CDR3 DNA reads TGTGCCAGCAGTCGCTCAGGGAGGTTGCAGCCCCAGCATTTT.